The 18 T cell receptor beta chains listed next were all sequenced from one sample in a study of human T cells and chemical hapten exposure. Time point here: pre-sensitization, week 0. The treatment here: therapeutic diphenylcyclopropenone sensitization with weekly scalp DPC. One entry per CDR3 protein, called by TCRdb with MiXCR from the RACE reads. The sample shows roughly 90,000 distinct CDR3 sequences, 8% to 10% of them seen only once. The material sequenced was whole blood, taken in connection with sensitization to the hapten diphenylcyclopropenone (DPC). The receptors here all came from a woman aged 40 to 50 with alopecia areata. Some clones in this sample may be carry-over from other donors' samples.

Many counts were recorded for this clonotype. J is TRBJ2-5 and V is TRBV2; TRBD1 agrees at 8 bases. CDR1 and CDR2 from the germline V gene are SNHLY and FYNNEI. V lost 4 bases to trimming and J lost 5 bases; unmatched junction nucleotides: 9. CDR3 length: 15 residues. The CDR3 region is CASSVRGRTGETQYF. CDR3 in DNA: TGTGCCAGCAGTGTGAGGGGACGGACAGGGGAGACCCAGTACTTC. Full variable domain (rest looked up from reference TRBV2 and TRBJ2-5): EPEVTQTPSHQVTQMGQEVILRCVPISNHLYFYWYRQILGQKVEFLVSFYNNEISEKSEIFDDQFSVERPDGSNFTLKIRSTKLEDSAMYFCASSVRGRTGETQYFGPGTRLLVL.

Ten or more counts support this clonotype. Here the CDR3 reads CASSSSSLYNEQFF. The DNA of the CDR3 is TGTGCCAGCAGCTCCTCCTCCCTCTACAATGAGCAGTTCTTC. The chain carries TRBV7-6 and TRBJ2-1; D is uncertain. Germline V gene lookup returns CDR1 SGHVS and CDR2 FNYEAQ. The V and J ends lost 4 bases and 3 bases respectively, with 10 bases between them. The length of the CDR3 is 14 residues. The variable domain in full, with the rest retrieved from reference TRBV7-6 and TRBJ2-1, is GAGVSQSPRYKVTKRGQDVALRCDPISGHVSLYWYRQALGQGPEFLTYFNYEAQQDKSGLPNDRFSAERPEGSISTLTIQRTEQRDSAMYRCASSSSSLYNEQFFGPGTRLTVL.

This clonotype occurred a few times. The chain employs TRBV4-1 and TRBJ2-5; D is unresolved. The CDR3 covers 13 residues. V was cut by 2 bases and J by 7 bases, with 11 bases left in between. CDR1 is MGHRA, CDR2 YSYEKL, per germline. The CDR3 spells CASSQLGFATQYF. The CDR3 nucleotides read TGCGCCAGCAGCCAACTGGGCTTTGCGACCCAGTACTTC.

This sequence joins TRBV13 and TRBJ2-7; 7 bases map to TRBD2. CDR3 length: 15 amino acids. CDR1 and CDR2 from the germline V gene are PRHDT and FYEKMQ (reference sequence). The junction had 7 bases not matched to a gene; V was cut back by 4 bases and J by 1 base. The DNA for the CDR3 is TGTGCCAGCAGCTCTGGGGGGGATGGATCCTACGAGCAGTACTTC. Translated, it gives CASSSGGDGSYEQYF.

This clonotype was detected only a few times. V usage is TRBV6-2 or TRBV6-3 and J usage is TRBJ2-1, with D perhaps matching TRBD1 (6 bases). Germline V gene data show CDR1 as MNHEY and CDR2 as SVGEGT. The V end lost 0 bases, the J end lost 4 bases, and 13 bases lay between the germline ends. The CDR3 loop spans 16 amino acids. CDR3 sequence: CASSYSTMGAYNEQFF. The CDR3 nucleotides are TGTGCCAGCAGTTACTCAACAATGGGGGCTTACAATGAGCAGTTCTTC.

This clonotype showed up just a few times. The chain recombines TRBV4-1 with TRBJ2-5, with D possibly matching TRBD2 (5 bases). This CDR3 has 13 amino acids. Trimming removed 3 bases from V and 9 bases from J, with 14 bases in between. Germline-derived CDR1 and CDR2 are MGHRA and YSYEKL. The CDR3 coding sequence is TGCGCCAGCAGCCAGCAGGAGGCTGGGGCCCAGTACTTC. It translates to CASSQQEAGAQYF.

This clonotype has more than one count but fewer than ten. J is TRBJ2-3 and V is TRBV19; D may be TRBD1 (5 bases). This CDR3 region has 13 residues. Trimming removed 9 bases from V and 2 bases from J, with 12 bases in between. CDR1 is LNHDA, CDR2 SQIVND, per germline (reference sequence). The chain's CDR3 is CASRTRSTDTQYF. For the CDR3, the DNA is TGTGCCAGCCGGACACGATCCACAGATACGCAGTATTTT. Based on the CDR3 plus reference TRBV19 and TRBJ2-3, the full variable domain is DGGITQSPKYLFRKEGQNVTLSCEQNLNHDAMYWYRQDPGQGLRLIYYSQIVNDFQKGDIAEGYSVSREKKESFPLTVTSAQKNPTAFYLCASRTRSTDTQYFGPGTRLTVL.

In this sample, this clonotype turned up many times. V is TRBV29-1 and J is TRBJ2-7; 11 bases line up with TRBD2. V lost 1 base and J lost 4; bases outside the gene matches: 3. The CDR3 is made up of 14 amino acids. Looked up from germline, CDR1 is SQVTM and CDR2 is ANQGSEA. The CDR3 DNA follows: TGCAGCGTTGAAGTGGGGACTAGCGGATACGAGCAGTACTTC. It yields the protein CSVEVGTSGYEQYF.

J is TRBJ2-1 and V is TRBV6-6, with 14 bases that match TRBD2. Germline CDR1 MNHNY, CDR2 SVGAGI (reference sequence). This CDR3 is built from 16 residues. V trimming: 4 bases; J trimming: 7 bases; junction bases outside the gene matches: 6. CDR3 loop: CASSSRLAGGVNEQFF. In DNA form, the CDR3 reads TGTGCCAGCAGTTCCCGACTAGCGGGGGGGGTTAATGAGCAGTTCTTC.

This rearrangement joins TRBV3-1 to TRBJ2-1; 8 positions agree with TRBD2. V gave up 3 bases and J gave up 5 bases; unmatched junction bases: 6. Germline V gene lookup returns CDR1 LGHDT and CDR2 YNNKEL (reference sequence). This CDR3 spans 15 amino acids. Here the CDR3 DNA reads TGTGCCAGCAGCCATTCGGCGGGGGGTCACAATGAGCAGTTCTTC. This translates into CASSHSAGGHNEQFF.

This clonotype was recorded many times. The rearrangement uses TRBV19 and TRBJ2-3; TRBD2 matches at 9 bases. This CDR3 region has 14 residues. CDR1 LNHDA and CDR2 SQIVND come from the germline V gene (reference sequence). After removal of 7 bases from V and 5 bases from J, the junction contained 7 bases not matched to a gene. The CDR3: CASTRRGGGDTQYF. In DNA, the CDR3 is TGTGCCAGTACTCGGCGGGGGGGCGGAGATACGCAGTATTTT.

There are a few counts of this clonotype. The rearrangement links TRBV5-6 to TRBJ2-5; TRBD1 aligns across 8 bases. Germline CDR1 reads SGHDT; CDR2 reads YYEEEE. The CDR3 sequence is 15 residues long. Trimming at V came to 1 base and at J to 3 bases, leaving 5 bases not matched to a gene. The CDR3 reads CASSLLLTGEETQYF. The CDR3, as DNA: TGTGCCAGCAGCTTGCTCCTGACAGGGGAAGAGACCCAGTACTTC.

This clonotype was detected ten times or more. The chain recombines TRBV12-3 or TRBV12-4 with TRBJ2-3; D gene uncertain. V was clipped by 8 bases and J by 6 bases, with 15 bases between them. The CDR3 has 13 residues. For the CDR3, the DNA is TGTGCCAGCGCCCTTCAGGTCGGGGATACGCAGTATTTT. Protein sequence: CASALQVGDTQYF.

This clonotype has a handful of counts. The chain recombines TRBV7-9 with TRBJ2-1; the D is unclear. This CDR3 is built from 15 residues. V lost 5 bases to trimming and J lost 5 bases, with 16 bases between them. The germline gives CDR1 SEHNR, CDR2 FQNEAQ (reference sequence). As DNA, the CDR3 is TGTGCCAGCAGCGCTGGACCAGGCTTCAACAATGAGCAGTTCTTC. This gives the protein CASSAGPGFNNEQFF.

The chain combines TRBV7-6 with TRBJ1-1, with TRBD1 as a possible D gene (5 bases). V lost 5 bases and J 5 bases, leaving 9 bases between the germline ends. Germline-derived CDR1 and CDR2 are SGHVS and FNYEAQ. The CDR3 contains 12 residues. CDR3 in amino acids: CASSAQGTEAFF. Written as DNA, the CDR3 is TGTGCCAGCAGCGCCCAGGGAACTGAAGCTTTCTTT. The full variable domain, completed using reference TRBV7-6 and TRBJ1-1, is GAGVSQSPRYKVTKRGQDVALRCDPISGHVSLYWYRQALGQGPEFLTYFNYEAQQDKSGLPNDRFSAERPEGSISTLTIQRTEQRDSAMYRCASSAQGTEAFFGQGTRLTVV.

Many counts were recorded for this clonotype. The chain links TRBV5-1 to TRBJ1-5; no reliable D call. This CDR3 spans 16 amino acids. CDR1 SGHRS and CDR2 YFSETQ come from the germline V gene. Trimming took 1 base from V and 2 from J, leaving 13 bases between them. Here the CDR3 reads CASSLWTKLGNQPQHF. DNA of the CDR3: TGCGCCAGCAGCTTGTGGACTAAACTGGGCAATCAGCCCCAGCATTTT.

This clonotype came up many times. V usage is TRBV7-9 and J usage is TRBJ2-1; no clear D gene. CDR1 and CDR2 (germline): SEHNR, FQNEAQ (reference sequence). The CDR3 length is 14 residues. The V and J ends lost 1 base and 11 bases respectively, with 15 bases between them. DNA of the CDR3: TGTGCCAGCAGCTTAGTGGGCCTCCGATTTAAGCAGTTCTTC. It yields the protein CASSLVGLRFKQFF.

This clonotype was seen a handful of times. V is TRBV2 and J is TRBJ1-5; 7 bases agree with TRBD1. The V segment lost 7 bases and the J segment 7 bases; nucleotides outside the gene matches: 7. Germline loops: CDR1 SNHLY, CDR2 FYNNEI. The CDR3 sequence is 13 residues long. The CDR3 coding sequence is TGTGCCAGCAAGGGGACAGAAGAACAGCCCCAGCATTTT. Its translation is CASKGTEEQPQHF.